The TCR beta chain under discussion was sequenced for a study of T cell repertoires in cytomegalovirus infection. This clonotype was recorded at least ten times. Its antigen remains unidentified. The germline V gene has CDR1 SGHVS and CDR2 FQNEAQ. The V segment lost 5 bases and the J segment 5 bases; nucleotides outside the gene matches: 10. This CDR3 is built from 17 residues. One entry per CDR3 protein results from TCRdb running MiXCR on the reads. This table holds roughly 700,000 distinct CDR3 sequences, around a third found once. The rearrangement joins TRBV7-8 to TRBJ2-5, with 14 bases matching TRBD2. The sequence was obtained from a human donor in good health (CMV status not recorded). Some clones in this sample may be carry-over from other donors' samples. This specimen consisted of cultured PBMCs, obtained from culture after CMV antigen stimulation. The CDR3 nucleotides read TGTGCCAGCAGCCGACACCGACTAGCGGGGGGGCGTGAGACCCAGTACTTC. Translated: CASSRHRLAGGRETQYF. The whole variable domain, filled in from reference TRBV7-8 and TRBJ2-5, reads GAGVSQSPRYKVAKRGQDVALRCDPISGHVSLFWYQQALGQGPEFLTYFQNEAQLDKSGLPSDRFFAERPEGSVSTLKIQRTQQEDSAVYLCASSRHRLAGGRETQYFGPGTRLLVL.